The rows below give T cell receptor beta chains drawn from one sample of a study of T cells in Graves' hyperthyroidism and ophthalmopathy. TCRdb fed the multiplex PCR reads into MiXCR, producing one record per CDR3 protein. This sample carries roughly 500,000 distinct CDR3 sequences, around 43% of them seen once, and the ten largest clones take roughly 45%. Sequences were obtained from peripheral blood or thyroid tissue (not recorded which). These receptors came from an adult woman with Graves' disease, either hyperthyroidism or ophthalmopathy (not recorded which). Both conserved end residues are part of each CDR3. D genes are given only for firm matches. Clone size, where shown, is once, few, many, or a class for clones that have expanded.

TRBV20-1,TRBJ2-7,TRBD2,few,TGCAGTGCTATGGGACTAGCGGGAGGGCCGTACGAGCAGTACTTC,CSAMGLAGGPYEQYF
TRBV5-8,TRBJ2-5,-,few,TGTGCCAGCAGTGCCCTCGGACAGACCGCACGAGAGACCCAGTACTTC,CASSALGQTARETQYF
TRBV28,TRBJ1-1,-,few,TGTGCCATCGATCGGGGAGGAACCACTGAAGCTTTCTTT,CAIDRGGTTEAFF
TRBV3-1,TRBJ1-1,TRBD1,-,TGTGCCAGCAGCCAAGGGGGAGGGGGCGCTTCTGAAGCTTTCTTT,CASSQGGGGASEAFF
TRBV6-1,TRBJ1-1,TRBD1,-,TGTGCCAGCATTCCCCTTACAGGGGGTATTGAAGCTTTCTTT,CASIPLTGGIEAFF
TRBV20-1,TRBJ1-5,-,-,TGCAGTGCTCAAAAGTATAGCAATCAGCCCCAGCATTTT,CSAQKYSNQPQHF
TRBV7-2,TRBJ2-7,-,many,TGTGCCAGCAGCTTGGAACACTCCTACGAGCAGTACTTC,CASSLEHSYEQYF
TRBV7-2,TRBJ2-5,-,many,TGTGCCAGCAGCTTTAGTTTTCAGGAGACCCAGTACTTC,CASSFSFQETQYF
TRBV7-2,TRBJ2-2,-,many,TGTGCCAGCAGGCAGACTGCTTACGGGGAGCTGTTTTTT,CASRQTAYGELFF
TRBV12-3/TRBV12-4,TRBJ1-1,-,-,TGTGCCAGCAGTACACAGGCGAACACTGAAGCTTTCTTT,CASSTQANTEAFF
TRBV6-5,TRBJ1-1,-,many,TGTGCCAGCAGTTACTTTGGGCGCACTGAAGCTTTCTTT,CASSYFGRTEAFF
TRBV20-1,TRBJ2-6,-,many,TGCAGTGCTAGTGTCGTCTCTGGGGCCAACGTCCTGACTTTC,CSASVVSGANVLTF
TRBV29-1,TRBJ1-2,TRBD1,-,TGCAGCGTTGAAGAATTGACAGGGGGCGATGGCTACACCTTC,CSVEELTGGDGYTF
TRBV20-1,TRBJ2-3,-,many,TGCAGTGCGACGGGGGCCGGGGGTGGCACAGATACGCAGTATTTT,CSATGAGGGTDTQYF
TRBV19,TRBJ2-7,-,few,TGTGCCAGTAGTCTGAAGGTGGGGCCCGTCTACGAGCAGTACTTC,CASSLKVGPVYEQYF
TRBV12-3/TRBV12-4,TRBJ2-5,-,once,TGTGCCAGCAGTAAGACAGGCAAAGAGACCCAGTACTTC,CASSKTGKETQYF
TRBV29-1,TRBJ2-2,TRBD1,few,TGCAGCGTAGTGACAGGGGGCCCCGGGGAGCTGTTTTTT,CSVVTGGPGELFF
TRBV7-9,TRBJ1-4,TRBD1,-,TGTGCCAGCAGCCATGCAGGGGGCATGGGAAAACTGTTTTTT,CASSHAGGMGKLFF
TRBV2,TRBJ2-4,TRBD1,-,TGTGCCAGCAGGCGGGGACAGGGGAGCTTTCAGTACTTC,CASRRGQGSFQYF
TRBV7-9,TRBJ2-2,-,-,TGTGCCAGCAGCCCATTGGTGGGGGCGAACACCGGGGAGCTGTTTTTT,CASSPLVGANTGELFF
TRBV29-1,TRBJ1-1,-,many,TGCAGCGTTAGCACAGTAGGAGCTTTCTTT,CSVSTVGAFF
TRBV25-1,TRBJ2-7,TRBD2,-,TGTGCCAGCTCGTGGACTAGCGGGAGATTCAGGAATTCCTACGAGCAGTACTTC,CASSWTSGRFRNSYEQYF
TRBV7-9,TRBJ2-7,TRBD2,-,TGTGCCAGCAGCCGTTCGCCGGGACTAGCGGGAGTACACGAGCAGTACTTC,CASSRSPGLAGVHEQYF
TRBV6-1,TRBJ2-7,-,few,TGTGCCAGCAGTGGAGGTAGTGTGTCCAACCCTTACGAGCAGTACTTC,CASSGGSVSNPYEQYF
TRBV15,TRBJ2-7,-,few,TGTGCCACCAGCAGGACGACAGGTTCCTACGAGCAGTACTTC,CATSRTTGSYEQYF
TRBV29-1,TRBJ1-2,TRBD1,-,TGCAGCGTAGCGGGACAGGACATCACTAACTATGGCTACACCTTC,CSVAGQDITNYGYTF
TRBV12-3/TRBV12-4,TRBJ2-7,TRBD2,many,TGTGCCAGCAGTTCCCTGGGACTAGCGGGAGGCGAGCAGTACTTC,CASSSLGLAGGEQYF
TRBV19,TRBJ1-2,TRBD1,many,TGTGCCAGTAGTAAATCCTGGACAGGGGCCAACTATGGCTACACCTTC,CASSKSWTGANYGYTF
TRBV6-6,TRBJ2-2,TRBD1,many,TGTGCCAGCAGTTACGGGACAGGGTGGACCGGGGAGCTGTTTTTT,CASSYGTGWTGELFF
TRBV10-3,TRBJ2-5,-,-,TGTGCCACCAGGACCCTCCGGGAGACCCAGTACTTC,CATRTLRETQYF
TRBV12-3/TRBV12-4,TRBJ1-1,TRBD1,many,TGTGCCAGCAGTCGGGACAGTGAAGCTTTCTTT,CASSRDSEAFF
TRBV7-9,TRBJ2-7,TRBD1,many,TGTGCCAGCAGCTCCGACAGGGGGCTCAACGAGCAGTACTTC,CASSSDRGLNEQYF
TRBV10-3,TRBJ2-3,-,-,TGTGCCATCAGTGATTCGTGGGCTAGCGATACGCAGTATTTT,CAISDSWASDTQYF
TRBV10-3,TRBJ1-2,TRBD1,many,TGTGCCATCACCCCGGACAGGGAGGCTAACTATGGCTACACCTTC,CAITPDREANYGYTF
TRBV10-3,TRBJ2-2,TRBD2,few,TGTGCCTGCAGGCCGGGACTAGCGGGAGCCGGGGAGCTGTTTTTT,CACRPGLAGAGELFF